One sample yielded the 17 T cell receptor beta chains listed below, sequenced in a study of blood T cell repertoires in COVID-19. Only in-frame clones appear in the TCRdb table, and some are missing; sequencing was by immunoSEQ multiplex PCR. The sample lists roughly 49,000 clones; about 83% were seen once. Sequences were obtained from peripheral blood. The receptors derive from a man between 35 and 55 years old with acute or convalescent COVID-19.

The chain couples TRBV9 to TRBJ2-7; a weak D match, TRBD2 (6 bases). The germline gives CDR1 SGDLS, CDR2 YYNGEE. The CDR3 has 14 amino acids. Deletions cut 2 bases from V and 4 bases from J, with 13 bases between. CDR3 residues: CASSVVAEPYEQYF. The CDR3 nucleotides read TGTGCCAGCAGCGTCGTAGCGGAGCCGTACGAGCAGTACTTC.

The rearrangement uses TRBV13 and TRBJ2-5, with 12 bases lining up with TRBD1. This CDR3 is built from 15 residues. Trimming at V came to 4 bases and at J to 5 bases, leaving 5 bases not matched to a gene. Looked up from germline, CDR1 is PRHDT and CDR2 is FYEKMQ (reference sequence). The CDR3: CASSSGQGALETQYF. The CDR3 DNA follows: TGTGCCAGCAGCTCGGGACAGGGGGCTCTTGAGACCCAGTACTTC. Variable domain in full (rest from reference TRBV13 and TRBJ2-5): AAGVIQSPRHLIKEKRETATLKCYPIPRHDTVYWYQQGPGQDPQFLISFYEKMQSDKGSIPDRFSAQQFSDYHSELNMSSLELGDSALYFCASSSGQGALETQYFGPGTRLLVL.

The V and J genes are TRBV21-1 and TRBJ1-6. TRBV21-1 is shown as a pseudogene. The CDR3 contains 16 residues. The chain's CDR3 is CASSFPRSSYNSPLHF. Here the CDR3 DNA reads TGTGCCAGCAGCTTCCCACGGAGCTCCTATAATTCACCCCTCCACTTT.

The genes are TRBV12-5 and TRBJ2-5, with 10 bases identical to TRBD1. The CDR3 runs to 15 residues. Germline CDR1 LGHNT, CDR2 FRNRAP. V lost 6 bases, J lost 6 bases, and 10 bases stayed unmatched. CDR3 region: CASGRGQGTSKTQYF. CDR3 bases: TGTGCTAGTGGACGGGGACAGGGGACATCGAAGACCCAGTACTTC.

The chain couples TRBV10-1 to TRBJ1-6; D may be TRBD1 (6 bases). The CDR3 spans 14 residues. The V and J ends lost 2 bases and 7 bases respectively, with 9 bases between them. The germline gives CDR1 WNHNN, CDR2 SYGVQD (reference sequence). The CDR3 nucleotides are TGCGCCAGCAGTGAGCACCAGGGGAATTCACCCCTCCACTTT. This gives the protein CASSEHQGNSPLHF.

V and J are TRBV5-1 and TRBJ1-2; TRBD1 aligns across 7 bases. The CDR3 is 15 amino acids. V shed 4 bases, J shed 3 bases, and the junction held 9 bases outside the gene matches. CDR1 is SGHRS, CDR2 YFSETQ, per germline. The DNA of the CDR3 is TGCGCCAGCAGCCCGCGCTGGGACAGCCACTATGGCTACACCTTC. Translating gives CASSPRWDSHYGYTF.

This clone has only one observation. This chain links TRBV9 with TRBJ1-3, with D hard to call. The V and J ends lost 2 bases and 2 bases respectively, with 14 bases between them. Per the germline V gene, CDR1 is SGDLS and CDR2 is YYNGEE. The CDR3 loop spans 16 amino acids. The CDR3 loop reads CASSVAGGRTGNTIYF. The CDR3 DNA follows: TGTGCCAGCAGCGTCGCGGGTGGACGGACTGGAAACACCATATATTTT. The whole variable domain, remainder taken from reference TRBV9 and TRBJ1-3, is DSGVTQTPKHLITATGQRVTLRCSPRSGDLSVYWYQQSLDQGLQFLIQYYNGEERAKGNILERFSAQQFPDLHSELNLSSLELGDSALYFCASSVAGGRTGNTIYFGEGSWLTVV.

The V and J genes are TRBV7-9 and TRBJ1-5, with D perhaps matching TRBD1 (5 bases). Trimming cost V 5 bases and J 3 bases, with 11 bases left between them. The CDR3 contains 14 residues. Germline V gene lookup returns CDR1 SEHNR and CDR2 FQNEAQ (reference sequence). The CDR3 sequence is CASSPDSYNQPQHF. CDR3 in DNA: TGTGCCAGCAGCCCCGACAGCTACAATCAGCCCCAGCATTTT. Together with reference TRBV7-9 and TRBJ1-5, the CDR3 gives the full variable domain: DTGVSQNPRHKITKRGQNVTFRCDPISEHNRLYWYRQTLGQGPEFLTYFQNEAQLEKSRLLSDRFSAERPKGSFSTLEIQRTEQGDSAMYLCASSPDSYNQPQHFGDGTRLSIL.

The genes are TRBV29-1 and TRBJ1-2, with D unresolved. CDR3 size: 14 residues. Germline V gives CDR1 SQVTM, CDR2 ANQGSEA. Trimming took 3 bases from V and 5 from J, leaving 16 bases between them. CDR3 sequence (DNA): TGCAGCGTTGAGGAGGCCCCGAAATTATATGGCTACACCTTC. It specifies CSVEEAPKLYGYTF. Full variable domain (remainder filled in from reference TRBV29-1 and TRBJ1-2): SAVISQKPSRDICQRGTSLTIQCQVDSQVTMMFWYRQQPGQSLTLIATANQGSEATYESGFVIDKFPISRPNLTFSTLTVSNMSPEDSSIYLCSVEEAPKLYGYTFGSGTRLTVV.

The rearrangement links TRBV7-2 to TRBJ2-7; D possibly corresponds to TRBD2 (6 bases). V was cut by 5 bases and J by 0 bases, with 11 bases left in between. This CDR3 has 14 residues. Germline loops: CDR1 SGHTA, CDR2 FQGNSA. The CDR3 sequence is CASSPGGSSYEQYF. Here the CDR3 DNA reads TGTGCCAGCAGCCCCGGGGGTAGCTCCTACGAGCAGTACTTC.

The V gene is TRBV7-9, the J gene TRBJ1-2, with D tentatively TRBD1 (6 bases). The germline V and J ends were trimmed by 5 bases and 8 bases, with 12 bases remaining between them. This CDR3 is 12 amino acids long. In germline, CDR1 is SEHNR, CDR2 FQNEAQ (reference sequence). The CDR3 DNA reads TGTGCCAGCAGCGCCAGACAGGCGGGCTACACCTTC. It yields the protein CASSARQAGYTF.

The table lists this clone with a count of one. The CDR3 sequence is CAIPGQGDHEQYV. CDR3 nucleotide sequence: TGTGCCATCCCAGGACAGGGGGACCACGAGCAGTACGTC. The chain joins TRBV24-1 to TRBJ2-7; 10 bases map to TRBD1. J lost 5 bases, V lost 11 bases, and 8 bases had no gene match. The CDR3 is 13 residues long. The germline V gene encodes CDR1 KGHDR and CDR2 SFDVKD.

In DNA form, the CDR3 reads TGTGCCAGCAGCGTCGGGGTAGTGCAAGGGGAGCTGTTTTTT. It encodes CASSVGVVQGELFF. This chain joins TRBV11-2 and TRBJ2-2, with D perhaps TRBD2 (5 bases). With 5 bases removed from V and 8 bases from J, the gap between germline ends came to 15 bases. Per the germline V gene, CDR1 is SGHAT and CDR2 is FQNNGV. The CDR3 totals 14 residues.

In its sample, this clone was seen a few times. This chain connects TRBV20-1 to TRBJ1-1, with D maybe TRBD1 (5 bases). Trimming left V 6 bases short and J 5 bases short, with 10 bases between. Germline loops: CDR1 DFQATT, CDR2 SNEGSKA (reference sequence). CDR3 length: 11 residues. CDR3 amino acids: CSAIGETEAFF. CDR3 coding DNA: TGCAGTGCCATAGGGGAAACTGAAGCTTTCTTT.

V gene TRBV11-2 combines with J gene TRBJ1-1; 8 bases map to TRBD1. Trimming removed 5 bases from V and 1 base from J; junction bases left unmatched: 3. The CDR3 extends over 14 amino acids. Germline V gene data show CDR1 as SGHAT and CDR2 as FQNNGV. In DNA form, the CDR3 reads TGTGCCAGCAGCCCGACAGGGGCGAACACTGAAGCTTTCTTT. It specifies CASSPTGANTEAFF.

This sequence joins TRBV4-2 and TRBJ1-2, with D maybe TRBD1 (6 bases). CDR3 size: 15 residues. Trimming pared 0 bases from V and 2 bases from J, leaving 10 bases between. Germline V lookup: CDR1 LGHNA, CDR2 YNFKEQ. This CDR3 reads CASSQDGQRNYGYTF. The CDR3 DNA follows: TGTGCCAGCAGCCAAGACGGACAGAGGAACTATGGCTACACCTTC.

The chain employs TRBV19 and TRBJ1-1; TRBD1 matches at 9 bases. This CDR3 contains 15 residues. Trimming removed 4 bases from V and 5 bases from J; junction bases left unmatched: 8. Germline assignment: CDR1 LNHDA and CDR2 SQIVND (reference sequence). In DNA form, the CDR3 reads TGTGCCAGTAGTACGGGACAGGGTTGGGAAACTGAAGCTTTCTTT. Translated: CASSTGQGWETEAFF.